A single sample is the source of the 3 T cell receptor beta chains below, sequenced in a study of cytotoxic CD8 clonotypes in ibrutinib-treated CLL. Profiled with immunoSEQ multiplex PCR; TCRdb holds only in-frame clones, not every one. The repertoire holds 150,000 or so clones, with 60% to 85% as singletons. The sample here was PBMCs, taken after 12 months of ibrutinib treatment. The receptors here all came from a human donor with chronic lymphocytic leukemia.

The genes are TRBV11-3 and TRBJ2-7; 13 bases align to TRBD2. The length of the CDR3 is 14 residues. The V gene's germline CDR1 is SGHNT and CDR2 YENEEA. V was clipped by 5 bases and J by 3 bases; unmatched bases: 1. CDR3 nucleotides: TGTGCCAGCAGCGGACTAGCGGGAGACTACGAGCAGTACTTC. The encoded protein is CASSGLAGDYEQYF.

There are a few counts of this clone. The rearrangement joins TRBV14 to TRBJ2-7; D gene unclear. Trimming took off 2 bases at V and 0 bases at J, with 5 bases between the two ends. The CDR3 extends over 13 amino acids. The germline gives CDR1 SGHDN, CDR2 FVKESK. As DNA, the CDR3 is TGTGCCAGCAGCCAACAGGACTCCTACGAGCAGTACTTC. Translation gives CASSQQDSYEQYF.

The chain couples TRBV5-6 to TRBJ2-7; no reliable D call. The V gene's germline CDR1 is SGHDT and CDR2 YYEEEE. The CDR3 is made up of 14 amino acids. The V and J ends lost 5 bases and 2 bases respectively, with 14 bases between them. The CDR3 bases are TGTGCCAGCAGAAGAGCTCTCAGTGCCTACGAGCAGTACTTC. Translated, it gives CASRRALSAYEQYF.